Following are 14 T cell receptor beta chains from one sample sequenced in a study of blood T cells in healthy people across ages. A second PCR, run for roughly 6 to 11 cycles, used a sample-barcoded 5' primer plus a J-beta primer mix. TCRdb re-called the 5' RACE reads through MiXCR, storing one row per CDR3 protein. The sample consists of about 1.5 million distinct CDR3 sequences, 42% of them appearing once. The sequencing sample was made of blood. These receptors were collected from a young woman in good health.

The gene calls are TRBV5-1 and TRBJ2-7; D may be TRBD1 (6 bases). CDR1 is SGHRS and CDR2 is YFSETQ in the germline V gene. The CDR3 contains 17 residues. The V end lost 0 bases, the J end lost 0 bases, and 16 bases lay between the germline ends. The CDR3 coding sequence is TGCGCCAGCAGCTTGGCCGGGCAGGGGCCGAGCTCCTACGAGCAGTACTTC. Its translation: CASSLAGQGPSSYEQYF.

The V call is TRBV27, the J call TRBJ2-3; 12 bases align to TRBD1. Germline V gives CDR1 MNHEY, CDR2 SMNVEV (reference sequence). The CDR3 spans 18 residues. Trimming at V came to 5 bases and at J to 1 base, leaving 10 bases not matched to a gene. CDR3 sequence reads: CASSIAGGTGGGTDTQYF. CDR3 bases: TGTGCCAGCAGTATTGCCGGGGGGACAGGGGGCGGCACAGATACGCAGTATTTT.

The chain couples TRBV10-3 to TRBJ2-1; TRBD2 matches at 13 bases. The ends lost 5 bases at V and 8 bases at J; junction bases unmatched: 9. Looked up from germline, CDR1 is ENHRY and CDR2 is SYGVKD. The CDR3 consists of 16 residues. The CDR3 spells CAISKGLAGVLDEQFF. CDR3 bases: TGTGCCATCAGTAAAGGACTAGCGGGAGTTTTGGATGAGCAGTTCTTC.

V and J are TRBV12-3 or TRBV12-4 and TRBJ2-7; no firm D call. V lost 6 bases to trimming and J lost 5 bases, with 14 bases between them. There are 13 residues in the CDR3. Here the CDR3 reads CASRTGRFDEQYF. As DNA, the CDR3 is TGTGCCAGCAGGACGGGCAGGTTCGACGAGCAGTACTTC.

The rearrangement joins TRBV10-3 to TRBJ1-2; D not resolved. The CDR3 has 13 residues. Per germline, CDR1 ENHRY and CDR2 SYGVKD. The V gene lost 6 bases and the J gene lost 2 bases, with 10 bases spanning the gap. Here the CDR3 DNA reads TGTGCCATCAGCGATGACAAGAACTATGGCTACACCTTC. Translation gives CAISDDKNYGYTF.

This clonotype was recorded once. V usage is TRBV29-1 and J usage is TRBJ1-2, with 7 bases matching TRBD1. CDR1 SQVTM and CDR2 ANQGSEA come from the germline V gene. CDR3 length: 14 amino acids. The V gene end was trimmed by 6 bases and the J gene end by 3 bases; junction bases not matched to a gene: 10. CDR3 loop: CSVRRQGRDYGYTF. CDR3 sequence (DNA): TGCAGCGTGCGGAGACAGGGAAGGGACTATGGCTACACCTTC.

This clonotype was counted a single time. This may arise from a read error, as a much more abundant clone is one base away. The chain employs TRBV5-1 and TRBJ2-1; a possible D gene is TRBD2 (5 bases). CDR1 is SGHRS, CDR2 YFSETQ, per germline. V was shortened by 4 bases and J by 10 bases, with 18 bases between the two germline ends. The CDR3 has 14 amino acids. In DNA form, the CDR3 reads TGCGCCAGCAGCGAGGACTCTTGGGGATGGGAGCAGTTCTTC. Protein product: CASSEDSWGWEQFF.

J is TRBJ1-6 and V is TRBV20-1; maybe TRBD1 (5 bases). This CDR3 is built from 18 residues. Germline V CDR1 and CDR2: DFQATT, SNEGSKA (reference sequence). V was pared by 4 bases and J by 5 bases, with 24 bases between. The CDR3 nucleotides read TGCAGTGCTATTGTGGGGGGACTCAGTAGTAGGGATAATTCACCCCTCCACTTT. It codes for CSAIVGGLSSRDNSPLHF.

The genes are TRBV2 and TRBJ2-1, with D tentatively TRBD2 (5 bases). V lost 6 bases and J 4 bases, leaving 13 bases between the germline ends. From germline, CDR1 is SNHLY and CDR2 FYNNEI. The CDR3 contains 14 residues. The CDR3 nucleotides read TGTGCCAGCAGCCAATTGGACTTATACAATGAGCAGTTCTTC. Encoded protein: CASSQLDLYNEQFF.

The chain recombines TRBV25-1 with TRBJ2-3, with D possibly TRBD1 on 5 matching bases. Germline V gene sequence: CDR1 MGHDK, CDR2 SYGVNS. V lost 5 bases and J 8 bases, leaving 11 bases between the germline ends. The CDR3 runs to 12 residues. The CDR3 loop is CASSMTDGTQYF. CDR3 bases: TGTGCCAGCAGTATGACAGATGGTACGCAGTATTTT.

The CDR3: CASSPGLAGSRDEQFF. The DNA of the CDR3 is TGTGCCAGCTCACCAGGACTAGCGGGGTCCAGGGATGAGCAGTTCTTC. This chain joins TRBV18 and TRBJ2-1; 12 bases map to TRBD2. The trim removed 2 bases at V and 8 bases at J, leaving 7 bases unmatched. This CDR3 region has 16 residues. From germline, CDR1 is KGHSH and CDR2 LQKENI. Based on the CDR3 plus reference TRBV18 and TRBJ2-1, the full variable domain is NAGVMQNPRHLVRRRGQEARLRCSPMKGHSHVYWYRQLPEEGLKFMVYLQKENIIDESGMPKERFSAEFPKEGPSILRIQQVVRGDSAAYFCASSPGLAGSRDEQFFGPGTRLTVL.

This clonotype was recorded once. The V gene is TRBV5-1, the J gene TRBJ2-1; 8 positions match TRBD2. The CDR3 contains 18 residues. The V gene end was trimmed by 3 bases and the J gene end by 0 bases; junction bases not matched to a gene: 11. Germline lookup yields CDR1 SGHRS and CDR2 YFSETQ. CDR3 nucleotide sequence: TGCGCCAGCAGCTCGATTAGCGGGGCATTAAGCTCCTACAATGAGCAGTTCTTC. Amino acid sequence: CASSSISGALSSYNEQFF. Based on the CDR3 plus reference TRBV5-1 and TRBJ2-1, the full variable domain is KAGVTQTPRYLIKTRGQQVTLSCSPISGHRSVSWYQQTPGQGLQFLFEYFSETQRNKGNFPGRFSGRQFSNSRSEMNVSTLELGDSALYLCASSSISGALSSYNEQFFGPGTRLTVL.

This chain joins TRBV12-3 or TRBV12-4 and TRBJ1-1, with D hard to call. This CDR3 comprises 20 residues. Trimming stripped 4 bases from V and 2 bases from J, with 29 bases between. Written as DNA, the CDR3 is TGTGCCAGCAGTTCCCAGACCGGAAAGGTCCCCCGAAAAAGAAACACTGAAGCTTTCTTT. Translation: CASSSQTGKVPRKRNTEAFF.

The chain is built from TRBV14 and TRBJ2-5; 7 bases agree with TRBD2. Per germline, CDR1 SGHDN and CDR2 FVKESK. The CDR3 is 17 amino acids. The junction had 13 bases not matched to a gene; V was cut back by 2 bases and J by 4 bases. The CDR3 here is CASSQHLRTSVGETQYF. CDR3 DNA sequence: TGTGCCAGCAGCCAACATCTTCGTACTAGCGTTGGAGAGACCCAGTACTTC. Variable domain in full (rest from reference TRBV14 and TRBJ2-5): EAGVTQFPSHSVIEKGQTVTLRCDPISGHDNLYWYRRVMGKEIKFLLHFVKESKQDESGMPNNRFLAERTGGTYSTLKVQPAELEDSGVYFCASSQHLRTSVGETQYFGPGTRLLVL.